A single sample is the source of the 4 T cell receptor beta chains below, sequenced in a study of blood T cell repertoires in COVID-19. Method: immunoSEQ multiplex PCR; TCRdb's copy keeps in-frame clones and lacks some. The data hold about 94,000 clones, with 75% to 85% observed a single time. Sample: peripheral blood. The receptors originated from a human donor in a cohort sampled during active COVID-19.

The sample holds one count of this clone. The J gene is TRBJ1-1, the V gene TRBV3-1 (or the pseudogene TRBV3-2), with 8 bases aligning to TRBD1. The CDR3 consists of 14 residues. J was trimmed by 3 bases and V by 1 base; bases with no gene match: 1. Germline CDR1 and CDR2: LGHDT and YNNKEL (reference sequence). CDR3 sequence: CASSQADRDTEAFF. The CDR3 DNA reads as TGTGCCAGCAGCCAAGCGGACAGGGACACTGAAGCTTTCTTT.

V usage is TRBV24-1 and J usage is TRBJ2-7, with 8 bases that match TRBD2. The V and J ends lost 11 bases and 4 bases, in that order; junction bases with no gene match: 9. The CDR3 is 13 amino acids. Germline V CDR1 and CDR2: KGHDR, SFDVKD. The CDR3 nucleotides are TGTGCCAGCACTGTAGCGGGACGATACGAGCAGTACTTC. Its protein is CASTVAGRYEQYF.

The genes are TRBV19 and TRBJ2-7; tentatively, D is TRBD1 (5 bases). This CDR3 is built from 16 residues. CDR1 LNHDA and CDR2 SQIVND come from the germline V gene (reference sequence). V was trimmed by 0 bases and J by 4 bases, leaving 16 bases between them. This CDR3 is CASSIDPLRVLYEQYF. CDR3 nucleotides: TGTGCCAGTAGTATAGATCCCCTCAGGGTACTATACGAGCAGTACTTC.

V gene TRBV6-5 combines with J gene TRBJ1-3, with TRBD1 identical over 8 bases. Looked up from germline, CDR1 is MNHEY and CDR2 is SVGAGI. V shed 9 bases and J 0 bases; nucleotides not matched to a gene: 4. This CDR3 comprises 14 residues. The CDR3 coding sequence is TGTGCCAGTCAGGGGGCCTCCTCTGGAAACACCATATATTTT. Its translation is CASQGASSGNTIYF.